The clone carrying this T cell receptor (beta chain) has only a few counts. The sample originates from a study of early T cells in non-severe SARS-CoV-2 infection. Study at large: Sequencing used unsorted whole-blood bulk RNA, so chains lack pairing.

One entry per CDR3 protein, called by TCRdb with MiXCR from the 5' RACE reads. The top ten clones hold more than 4.5% of a sample with roughly 75,000 distinct CDR3 sequences, 7.5% to 10% of them seen once. V gave up 3 bases and J gave up 5 bases, with 16 bases separating them. This CDR3 comprises 14 residues. Germline values: CDR1 DFQATT, CDR2 SNEGSKA (reference sequence). Specimen: whole blood. The J gene is TRBJ2-5, the V gene TRBV20-1; D gene uncertain. This TCR was sampled from an adult who was a healthcare worker with PCR-confirmed SARS-CoV-2 infection or an uninfected control (not recorded which). Written as DNA, the CDR3 is TGCAGTGCTAGGGCCCCACGCGTCGACGAGACCCAGTACTTC. Protein product: CSARAPRVDETQYF.